This TCR beta chain was obtained from a study of blood T cells in healthy people across ages. Study outcomes and limitations: In long-lived donors, naive CD4+ cell counts and diversity exceeded those of aged donors.

Combining a sample-barcoded 5' primer with a J-beta primer mix, a second PCR ran for roughly 6 to 11 cycles. MiXCR, applied by TCRdb to the 5' RACE reads, yields one record per CDR3 protein. The profile shows roughly 700,000 distinct CDR3 sequences, around 45% of them singletons. Comment on this clonotype: The antigen is not known.

Russia was home to the donors, healthy Caucasian individuals aged roughly 6 to 100. Samples each had at least 5.5 micrograms of total RNA extracted. The CDR3 has 15 amino acids. J lost 6 bases, V lost 3 bases, and 8 bases had no gene match. The germline V gene encodes CDR1 SGDLS and CDR2 YYNGEE. This receptor was identified in a woman aged 55-75 years in good health. The gene calls are TRBV9 and TRBJ2-7; the match to TRBD2 covers 11 bases. Sequenced input: blood. CDR3 loop: CASSARLAGIPEQYF. In nucleotides, the CDR3 is TGTGCCAGCAGCGCCCGACTAGCGGGAATCCCCGAGCAGTACTTC.